Ten or more counts support the clone carrying this TCR beta chain. The antigen remains undetermined. The junction does not match germline at one end; this may be a read error. Time point given: newly diagnosed GD, antithyroid drugs for less than 3 months. PBMC RNA was the source of the TCR library. Investigators report Graves' disease was diagnosed under American Thyroid Association guidelines. Around 9 milliliters of peripheral blood were drawn into EDTA tubes. This entry comes from a study of regulatory T cells in long-lasting Graves disease. Library construction for TCR beta used iRepertoire HTBI primers and Arm-PCR of CDR3 regions. One entry per CDR3 protein results from TCRdb running MiXCR on the multiplex PCR reads. The table lists about 400,000 distinct CDR3 sequences, 15% of them singletons. Study-level points and caveats: TRBV28 was favored in persistent disease, as were TRBJ1-2 and TRBJ2-5. Accuracy could have been hurt by small sample size.

Germline loops: CDR1 SGHRS, CDR2 YFSETQ. The CDR3 covers 14 residues. The specimen was peripheral blood mononuclear cells (PBMCs), collected at new diagnosis, from a patient treated with antithyroid drugs. The clonotype was recovered from a female donor with Graves disease. The chain joins TRBV5-1 to TRBJ2-3, with 11 bases fitting TRBD2. The CDR3 DNA sequence: TGTGCCAGCAGCTCGGGACTAGCGGCAGATACGCAGTATTTT. This codes for CASSSGLAADTQYF. Full variable domain (outside the CDR3, taken from reference TRBV5-1 and TRBJ2-3): KAGVTQTPRYLIKTRGQQVTLSCSPISGHRSVSWYQQTPGQGLQFLFEYFSETQRNKGNFPGRFSGRQFSNSRSEMNVSTLELGDSALYLCASSSGLAADTQYFGPGTRLTVL.